One TCR beta chain is described in this entry. The data belong to a study of control samples from healthy donors and cancer patients. Assay: immunoSEQ multiplex PCR; the TCRdb copy retains only in-frame clones and omits some. The profile shows approximately 100,000 clones, around 82% of them singletons. V gave up 7 bases and J gave up 5 bases, with 9 bases separating them. This CDR3 region has 12 residues. The germline V gene encodes CDR1 SGDLS and CDR2 YYNGEE. The sample taken for sequencing was blood. The receptor was derived from a man aged 60-69 years in good health. The V call is TRBV9, the J call TRBJ2-2; unclear D gene. The CDR3 DNA sequence: TGTGCCAGCCATCCTGGGACCGGGGAGCTGTTTTTT. Translation: CASHPGTGELFF.